These T cell receptor beta chains were read from a single sample in a study of cytomegalovirus exposure and HLA in healthy donors. Generated by immunoSEQ multiplex PCR, the TCRdb table keeps only in-frame clones and is missing some. The listing records roughly 80,000 clones. The sample taken for sequencing was PBMCs. Every receptor here comes from a girl aged 5 to 17 in good health and CMV-seropositive. CDR3s include the opening cysteine and the closing phenylalanine or tryptophan. A D gene is named only where the DNA matches it firmly.

d_call: -; cdr3_length: 13; v_call: TRBV25-1; j_call: TRBJ1-6; cdr3_nt: TGTGCCAGCAGTGAATACGGCCCTGGCGGGCTCCACTTT; cdr3_aa: CASSEYGPGGLHF
d_call: TRBD1; cdr3_length: 12; v_call: TRBV29-1; j_call: TRBJ1-1; cdr3_nt: TGCAGCGCTATGGCAGGGGGCACTGAAGCTTTCTTT; cdr3_aa: CSAMAGGTEAFF
d_call: -; cdr3_length: 17; v_call: TRBV19; j_call: TRBJ1-3; cdr3_nt: TGTGCCAGTAGTAACCCGATGACAGAAGTCTCTGGAAACACCATATATTTT; cdr3_aa: CASSNPMTEVSGNTIYF
d_call: TRBD2; cdr3_length: 15; v_call: TRBV4-2; j_call: TRBJ2-3; cdr3_nt: TGTGCCAGCAGCCAAGGACTAGCGGTGGGAGATACGCAGTATTTT; cdr3_aa: CASSQGLAVGDTQYF
d_call: TRBD2; cdr3_length: 14; v_call: TRBV4-1; j_call: TRBJ2-7; cdr3_nt: TGCGCCAGCAGCCAAAAAAGGGAGGGGCTCGAGCAGTACTTC; cdr3_aa: CASSQKREGLEQYF
d_call: TRBD1; cdr3_length: 11; v_call: TRBV11-1; j_call: TRBJ1-2; cdr3_nt: TGTGCCAGCGGGACAGGGGTTGTCTACACCTTC; cdr3_aa: CASGTGVVYTF
d_call: -; cdr3_length: 15; v_call: TRBV5-6; j_call: TRBJ1-2; cdr3_nt: TGTGCCAGCAGCTTCGGGGGGCCCCTCGGCTATGGCTACACCTTC; cdr3_aa: CASSFGGPLGYGYTF
d_call: TRBD2; cdr3_length: 15; v_call: TRBV29-1; j_call: TRBJ2-1; cdr3_nt: TGCAGCGTTGCGGGTAGCGGGGGAACGGGGAATGAGCAGTTCTTC; cdr3_aa: CSVAGSGGTGNEQFF
d_call: -; cdr3_length: 12; v_call: TRBV30; j_call: TRBJ1-2; cdr3_nt: TGTGCCACGGACTCATTCTTCTATGGCTACACCTTC; cdr3_aa: CATDSFFYGYTF
d_call: -; cdr3_length: 14; v_call: TRBV19; j_call: TRBJ1-2; cdr3_nt: TGTGCCAGTAGTATAGCCCCTCTTTTGCGCGGCTACACCTTC; cdr3_aa: CASSIAPLLRGYTF
d_call: TRBD1; cdr3_length: 14; v_call: TRBV15; j_call: TRBJ1-1; cdr3_nt: TGTGCCACCAGCGGGGACAGCATGAACACTGAAGCTTTCTTT; cdr3_aa: CATSGDSMNTEAFF
d_call: -; cdr3_length: 15; v_call: TRBV9; j_call: TRBJ1-2; cdr3_nt: TGTGCCAGCAGTGTTGAGGACACAATTAGAACAGTCTACACCTTC; cdr3_aa: CASSVEDTIRTVYTF
d_call: -; cdr3_length: 14; v_call: TRBV4-2; j_call: TRBJ2-7; cdr3_nt: TGTGCCAGCAGCCAAGATAGGGGGTTAGTCGAGCAGTACTTC; cdr3_aa: CASSQDRGLVEQYF